These 32 T cell receptor beta chains share one sample of origin, sequenced in a study of identical twins (dated by TCRdb to the mid-2010s). The library was produced with 5' RACE. TCRdb names Illumina HiSeq 2000 as the instrument used. TCRdb ran its own pipeline on the public reads, namely fastp trimming at Q25 and MiXCR clone calling, and kept in-frame beta chains. CDR3 protein sequences are deduplicated, and each keeps its most common genes and DNA. This sample lists approximately 500,000 distinct CDR3 sequences; more than 20% were detected once. The top ten clonotypes cover roughly 3% of the sample. These data also formed part of another study, on T cells expressing NK-cell markers.

What was sequenced was CD4+ T cells sorted from blood. These receptors came from a young woman in good health.

This chain links TRBV6-2 or TRBV6-3 with TRBJ2-7, with unresolved D. This CDR3 spans 12 amino acids. Trimming left V 6 bases short and J 2 bases short, with 8 bases between. From germline, CDR1 is MNHEY and CDR2 SVGEGT. The CDR3 region has the DNA TGTGCCAGCAGCATCGACACCTACGAGCAGTACTTC. Translated, it gives CASSIDTYEQYF.

This clonotype has more than one count but fewer than ten. The chain combines TRBV20-1 with TRBJ2-3; D ambiguous. The V and J ends lost 0 bases and 8 bases respectively, with 9 bases between them. The CDR3 is 12 amino acids. Per the germline V gene, CDR1 is DFQATT and CDR2 is SNEGSKA (reference sequence). The CDR3 DNA follows: TGCAGTGCTAGAGATCAGTTAATTACGCAGTATTTT. Its translation is CSARDQLITQYF.

V usage is TRBV20-1 and J usage is TRBJ2-1; 12 nucleotides match TRBD2. The CDR3 runs to 13 residues. Per the germline V gene, CDR1 is DFQATT and CDR2 is SNEGSKA (reference sequence). V shed 5 bases and J 7 bases; nucleotides not matched to a gene: 3. The CDR3 sequence: CSAWTSGENEQFF. CDR3 in DNA: TGCAGTGCTTGGACTAGCGGGGAAAATGAGCAGTTCTTC.

This clonotype was picked up a small number of times. The chain couples TRBV29-1 to TRBJ2-7; D is tentatively TRBD1 or TRBD2 (5 bases each). Trimming cost V 7 bases and J 5 bases, with 15 bases left between them. The germline V gene has CDR1 SQVTM and CDR2 ANQGSEA. The CDR3 sequence is 12 residues long. The CDR3 sequence: CSGTSGADEQYF. CDR3 DNA sequence: TGCAGCGGTACCTCCGGGGCCGACGAGCAGTACTTC.

The chain is built from TRBV4-1 and TRBJ1-3; no firm D call. This CDR3 has 15 amino acids. V shed 4 bases and J shed 2 bases, with 12 bases lying between them. Germline V lookup: CDR1 MGHRA, CDR2 YSYEKL. CDR3 sequence: CASSRSAGPGNTIYF. The CDR3 bases are TGCGCCAGCAGCCGTTCCGCGGGCCCTGGAAACACCATATATTTT.

The chain employs TRBV7-3 and TRBJ1-4; possible D gene TRBD1, 5 bases. Germline lookup yields CDR1 SGHTA and CDR2 FQGTGA. Between the trimmed V and J ends, which lost 5 bases and 0 bases, there was a span of 10 bases. This CDR3 comprises 15 residues. The CDR3 loop reads CASSPEGSTNEKLFF. The CDR3 nucleotides read TGTGCCAGCAGCCCCGAGGGGTCAACTAATGAAAAACTGTTTTTT.

The chain employs TRBV9 and TRBJ2-5; maybe TRBD2 (6 bases). Germline CDR1 SGDLS, CDR2 YYNGEE. The CDR3 has 15 residues. V was clipped by 0 bases and J by 5 bases, with 14 bases between them. Here the CDR3 DNA reads TGTGCCAGCAGCGTAGCTATCCTACGGGGGGAGACCCAGTACTTC. It specifies CASSVAILRGETQYF.

This clonotype has a count of ten or more. The germline gene is not matched at one end of the junction; a read error may be the cause. The CDR3 reads CASSLGGDTEAFF. DNA of the CDR3: TGCGCCAGCAGCTTGGGAGGGGACACTGAAGCTTTCTTT. V usage is TRBV7-9 and J usage is TRBJ1-1; D is perhaps TRBD1 (5 bases). Germline assignment: CDR1 SEHNR and CDR2 FQNEAQ (reference sequence). The CDR3 sequence is 13 residues long.

This chain joins TRBV6-7 and TRBJ2-7, with 7 bases matching TRBD1. TRBV6-7 is treated as an ORF (open reading frame) with a function not yet certain. The CDR3 consists of 15 residues. The V segment lost 5 bases and the J segment 1 base; nucleotides outside the gene matches: 8. CDR3 DNA sequence: TGTGCCAGCAGTCCAATCGACAGGGTGTCCTACGAGCAGTACTTC. It is translated as CASSPIDRVSYEQYF.

This clonotype was picked up a small number of times. The chain combines TRBV29-1 with TRBJ2-7, with unresolved D. The CDR3 runs to 11 residues. V shed 7 bases and J shed 6 bases, with 13 bases lying between them. The V gene's germline CDR1 is SQVTM and CDR2 ANQGSEA. The CDR3 nucleotides are TGCAGCGCCAGCACTTCGGGCGAGCAGTACTTC. Amino acid sequence: CSASTSGEQYF.

In this sample, this clonotype turned up a few times. Sequence at one end of the junction differs from germline and may be a read error. The genes are TRBV6-5 and TRBJ2-7; D not resolved. Germline assignment: CDR1 MNHEY and CDR2 SVGAGI. The CDR3 totals 14 residues. CDR3 sequence reads: CASSSPASSYEQYF. CDR3 sequence (DNA): TGTGCTAGCAGTTCTCCTGCTAGCTCCTACGAGCAGTACTTC.

The chain uses TRBV5-1 and TRBJ2-7; 7 positions match TRBD2. With 7 bases clipped from V and 2 bases from J, the junction kept 12 bases outside the gene matches. The CDR3 has 15 residues. Germline CDR1 and CDR2: SGHRS and YFSETQ. The CDR3 sequence: CASCPTTSVTYEQYF. CDR3 nucleotides: TGCGCCAGCTGCCCGACCACTAGCGTCACCTACGAGCAGTACTTC. Full variable domain (missing parts from reference TRBV5-1 and TRBJ2-7): KAGVTQTPRYLIKTRGQQVTLSCSPISGHRSVSWYQQTPGQGLQFLFEYFSETQRNKGNFPGRFSGRQFSNSRSEMNVSTLELGDSALYLCASCPTTSVTYEQYFGPGTRLTVT.

The chain couples TRBV6-1 to TRBJ1-3; a weak D match, TRBD1 (5 bases). V was trimmed by 9 bases and J by 0 bases, leaving 18 bases between them. Germline CDR1 is MNHNS and CDR2 is SASEGT. The CDR3 is 16 amino acids. The CDR3 DNA is TGTGCCAGTTCACCCGGGACGCTCCGCTCTGGAAACACCATATATTTT. It codes for CASSPGTLRSGNTIYF.

V is TRBV19 and J is TRBJ2-1; D gene ambiguous. There are 14 residues in the CDR3. The ends were cut back, 3 bases at V and 5 bases at J, with 11 bases in the middle. Germline V CDR1 and CDR2: LNHDA, SQIVND (reference sequence). CDR3 nucleotide sequence: TGTGCCAGTAGTATCGGTTGGCAGGACAATGAGCAGTTCTTC. Amino acid sequence: CASSIGWQDNEQFF.

In this sample, this clonotype turned up a few times. The J gene is TRBJ2-5, the V gene TRBV10-2; tentative D call: TRBD2 (5 bases). V lost 0 bases and J 8 bases, leaving 10 bases between the germline ends. This CDR3 has 13 amino acids. From germline, CDR1 is WSHSY and CDR2 SAAADI. The DNA of the CDR3 is TGCGCCAGCAGTGAGTCCGAGACTACTACCCAGTACTTC. Translating it yields CASSESETTTQYF.

This clonotype has more than one count but fewer than ten. The V gene is TRBV27, the J gene TRBJ2-3; TRBD1 matches 10 bases. The CDR3 covers 13 residues. Germline CDR1 reads MNHEY; CDR2 reads SMNVEV (reference sequence). The ends lost 6 bases at V and 5 bases at J; junction bases unmatched: 2. The CDR3 sequence is CASSRDRGDTQYF. CDR3 nucleotides: TGTGCCAGCAGCCGGGACAGGGGAGATACGCAGTATTTT.

This clonotype has only a few counts. The chain joins TRBV20-1 to TRBJ2-7; TRBD2 is a possible D gene (5 bases). CDR1 is DFQATT and CDR2 is SNEGSKA in the germline V gene (reference sequence). Deletions cut 3 bases from V and 5 bases from J, with 14 bases between. The CDR3 is made up of 13 amino acids. CDR3 DNA sequence: TGCAGTGCTAGCGGGGTAACGAGGAACGAGCAGTACTTC. Translation gives CSASGVTRNEQYF.

This clonotype showed up many times. The chain couples TRBV7-3 to TRBJ2-1; the match to TRBD1 covers 8 bases. This CDR3 has 15 amino acids. Germline assignment: CDR1 SGHTA and CDR2 FQGTGA. The junction had 8 bases not matched to a gene; V was cut back by 5 bases and J by 5 bases. Here the CDR3 reads CASSATGGRNNEQFF. The CDR3 bases are TGTGCCAGCAGCGCCACAGGGGGACGGAACAATGAGCAGTTCTTC.

This clonotype was found a few times. The chain links TRBV5-1 to TRBJ2-7; 9 nucleotides line up with TRBD1. This CDR3 contains 14 residues. Germline V CDR1 and CDR2: SGHRS, YFSETQ. Trimming removed 4 bases from V and 1 base from J; junction bases left unmatched: 3. The CDR3 protein is CASSPTGGSYEQYF. The CDR3 nucleotides read TGCGCCAGCAGCCCGACAGGGGGATCCTACGAGCAGTACTTC.

The sample holds many counts of this clonotype. The chain couples TRBV6-1 to TRBJ2-5, with unresolved D. Per the germline V gene, CDR1 is MNHNS and CDR2 is SASEGT. The CDR3 is made up of 14 amino acids. V was shortened by 3 bases and J by 4 bases, with 12 bases between the two germline ends. The CDR3 DNA sequence: TGTGCCAGCAGTGAGGGTGGCCTCCGAGAGACCCAGTACTTC. Its protein is CASSEGGLRETQYF.

This clonotype was found many times. The J gene is TRBJ1-2, the V gene TRBV20-1, with D perhaps matching TRBD1 (5 bases). Germline values: CDR1 DFQATT, CDR2 SNEGSKA (reference sequence). CDR3 length: 16 amino acids. The V and J ends lost 0 bases and 6 bases respectively, with 20 bases between them. CDR3 in DNA: TGCAGTGCTAGAGATCGTAGGGACGGGAGTAAAAATGGCTACACCTTC. Residues: CSARDRRDGSKNGYTF.

This clonotype turned up a few times. The chain combines TRBV5-1 with TRBJ1-1; no clear D gene. V was clipped by 0 bases and J by 2 bases, with 8 bases between them. The length of the CDR3 is 14 residues. The V gene's germline CDR1 is SGHRS and CDR2 YFSETQ. In DNA form, the CDR3 reads TGCGCCAGCAGCTTGGAGACTCAAAACACTGAAGCTTTCTTT. Protein sequence: CASSLETQNTEAFF.

CDR3 sequence (DNA): TGCGCCAGCGGGGGGACAGGGCTACACGAGCAGTACTTC. Translated, it gives CASGGTGLHEQYF. V gene TRBV5-1 combines with J gene TRBJ2-7; 9 nucleotides line up with TRBD1. Germline V lookup: CDR1 SGHRS, CDR2 YFSETQ. The CDR3 consists of 13 residues. Trimming cost V 7 bases and J 5 bases; bases outside gene matches: 7.

The chain links TRBV24-1 to TRBJ2-1; D perhaps matches TRBD2 (6 bases). The CDR3 loop spans 19 amino acids. The V end was cut by 4 bases, the J end by 0 bases, with 21 bases between. CDR1 KGHDR and CDR2 SFDVKD come from the germline V gene. The CDR3 DNA follows: TGTGCCACCAGTGACGCGGGACCCGGGACTCAGAGCTCCTACAATGAGCAGTTCTTC. As protein: CATSDAGPGTQSSYNEQFF.

This clonotype was seen a handful of times. The chain links TRBV9 to TRBJ1-5; 7 bases agree with TRBD1. The germline gives CDR1 SGDLS, CDR2 YYNGEE. After removal of 3 bases from V and 7 bases from J, the junction contained 7 bases not matched to a gene. The CDR3 is 14 amino acids. In DNA, the CDR3 is TGTGCCAGCAGCGGTGACAGGGTAAGGCAGCCCCAGCATTTT. It translates to CASSGDRVRQPQHF.

This chain uses TRBV10-3 with TRBJ2-2, with 8 bases matching TRBD1. This CDR3 is built from 14 residues. Germline V CDR1 and CDR2: ENHRY, SYGVKD. V dropped 6 bases and J dropped 6; count of bases not matched to a gene: 6. The CDR3 is CAISLTGESGELFF. For the CDR3, the DNA is TGTGCCATCAGCTTGACAGGGGAATCCGGGGAGCTGTTTTTT.

The chain employs TRBV6-2 or TRBV6-3 and TRBJ2-7; 7 bases line up with TRBD2. V lost 7 bases, J lost 7 bases, and 7 bases stayed unmatched. CDR3 length equals 12 residues. From germline, CDR1 is MNHEY and CDR2 SVGEGT. Here the CDR3 DNA reads TGTGCCAGCACCACCGGGGGGAAGGAGCAGTACTTC. Protein product: CASTTGGKEQYF.

This clonotype was detected only a few times. The J gene is TRBJ2-1, the V gene TRBV20-1; D call uncertain. CDR1 is DFQATT, CDR2 SNEGSKA, per germline (reference sequence). This CDR3 is 11 amino acids long. V lost 3 bases and J lost 3, with 3 bases in between. CDR3 bases: TGCAGTGCTAGCGACTACAATGAGCAGTTCTTC. Protein sequence: CSASDYNEQFF.

J is TRBJ1-1 and V is TRBV12-3 or TRBV12-4; D might be TRBD1 (6 bases). The CDR3 is made up of 13 amino acids. The V gene lost 6 bases and the J gene lost 2 bases, with 10 bases spanning the gap. DNA for the CDR3: TGTGCCAGCAGATCGACAGGCAACACTGAAGCTTTCTTT. Translating gives CASRSTGNTEAFF.

Only a few counts were recorded for this clonotype. V and J are TRBV5-6 and TRBJ2-7; possible D gene TRBD1, 6 bases. This CDR3 comprises 14 residues. Trimming took 1 base from V and 3 from J, leaving 11 bases between them. CDR1 and CDR2 (germline): SGHDT, YYEEEE. Here the CDR3 DNA reads TGTGCCAGCAGCTTGAACAGGGTGGTCTACGAGCAGTACTTC. This gives the protein CASSLNRVVYEQYF.

J is TRBJ2-5 and V is TRBV6-6; 9 bases are a match to TRBD1. The V and J ends lost 7 bases and 3 bases, in that order; junction bases with no gene match: 3. This CDR3 has 13 amino acids. CDR1 and CDR2 (germline): MNHNY, SVGAGI (reference sequence). CDR3 in amino acids: CASNRQGEETQYF. CDR3 bases: TGTGCCAGCAACCGACAGGGGGAAGAGACCCAGTACTTC.

The V gene is TRBV6-1, the J gene TRBJ2-1; D unresolved. Germline V gene data show CDR1 as MNHNS and CDR2 as SASEGT. The CDR3 spans 17 residues. The germline V and J ends were trimmed by 3 bases and 0 bases, with 15 bases remaining between them. The CDR3 reads CASSERKTPTSYNEQFF. The CDR3 DNA reads TGTGCCAGCAGTGAGCGGAAGACTCCCACCTCCTACAATGAGCAGTTCTTC.